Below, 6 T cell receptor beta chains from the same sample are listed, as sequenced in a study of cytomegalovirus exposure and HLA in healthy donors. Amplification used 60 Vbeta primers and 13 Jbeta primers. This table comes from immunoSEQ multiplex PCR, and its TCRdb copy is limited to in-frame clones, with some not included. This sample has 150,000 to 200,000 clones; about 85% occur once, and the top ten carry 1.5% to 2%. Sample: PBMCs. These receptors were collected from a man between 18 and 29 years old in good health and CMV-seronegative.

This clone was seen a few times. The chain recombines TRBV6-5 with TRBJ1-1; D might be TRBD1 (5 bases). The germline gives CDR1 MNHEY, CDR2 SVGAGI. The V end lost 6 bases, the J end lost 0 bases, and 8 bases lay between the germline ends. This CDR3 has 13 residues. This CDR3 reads CASSRQMNTEAFF. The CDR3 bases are TGTGCCAGCAGCCGACAGATGAACACTGAAGCTTTCTTT.

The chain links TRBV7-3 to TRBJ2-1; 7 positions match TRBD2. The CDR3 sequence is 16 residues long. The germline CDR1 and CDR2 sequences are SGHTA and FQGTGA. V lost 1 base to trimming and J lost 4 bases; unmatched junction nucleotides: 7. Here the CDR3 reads CASSLRAGVTYNEQFF. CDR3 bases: TGTGCCAGCAGCTTAAGGGCGGGGGTGACTTACAATGAGCAGTTCTTC.

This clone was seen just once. In DNA, the CDR3 is TGTGCCAGCCTTCGGTCCCGGGGAGACGGCGAGCAGTACTTC. It specifies CASLRSRGDGEQYF. The chain uses TRBV27 and TRBJ2-5, with D perhaps matching TRBD2 (5 bases). The DNA end lines up better with TRBJ2-7; the J call may be wrong. Looked up from germline, CDR1 is MNHEY and CDR2 is SMNVEV (reference sequence). CDR3 length: 14 amino acids.

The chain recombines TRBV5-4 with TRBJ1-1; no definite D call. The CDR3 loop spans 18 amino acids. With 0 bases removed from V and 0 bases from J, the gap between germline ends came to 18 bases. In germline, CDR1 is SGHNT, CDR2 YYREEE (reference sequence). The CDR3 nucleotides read TGTGCCAGCAGCTTGGGGGTGGGCAGAGACCACATGAACACTGAAGCTTTCTTT. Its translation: CASSLGVGRDHMNTEAFF.

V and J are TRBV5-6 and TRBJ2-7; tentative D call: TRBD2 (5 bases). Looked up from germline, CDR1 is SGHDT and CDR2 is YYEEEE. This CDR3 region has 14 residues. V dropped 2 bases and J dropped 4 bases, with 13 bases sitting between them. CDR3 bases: TGTGCCAGCAGCTTCTCGGCGGGCAGATACGAGCAGTACTTC. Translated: CASSFSAGRYEQYF.

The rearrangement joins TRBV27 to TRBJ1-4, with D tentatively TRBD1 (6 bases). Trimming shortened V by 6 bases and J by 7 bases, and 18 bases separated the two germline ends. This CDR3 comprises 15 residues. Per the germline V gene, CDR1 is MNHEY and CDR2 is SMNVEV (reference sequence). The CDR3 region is CASSPQTGPGEKLFF. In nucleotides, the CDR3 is TGTGCCAGCAGCCCTCAGACAGGACCGGGTGAAAAACTGTTTTTT.